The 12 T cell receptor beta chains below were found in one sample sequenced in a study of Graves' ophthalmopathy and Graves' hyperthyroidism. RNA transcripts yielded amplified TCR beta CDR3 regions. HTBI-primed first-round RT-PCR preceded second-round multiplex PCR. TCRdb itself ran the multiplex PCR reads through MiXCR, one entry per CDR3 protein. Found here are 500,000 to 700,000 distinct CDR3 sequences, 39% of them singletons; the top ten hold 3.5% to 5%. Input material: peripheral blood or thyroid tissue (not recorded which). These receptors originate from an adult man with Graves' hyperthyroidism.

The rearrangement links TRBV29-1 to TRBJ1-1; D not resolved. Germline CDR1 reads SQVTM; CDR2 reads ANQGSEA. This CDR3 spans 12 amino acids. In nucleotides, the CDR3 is TGCAGGGGTGGCCGTCTGGGGACTGAAGCTTTCTTT. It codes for CRGGRLGTEAFF.

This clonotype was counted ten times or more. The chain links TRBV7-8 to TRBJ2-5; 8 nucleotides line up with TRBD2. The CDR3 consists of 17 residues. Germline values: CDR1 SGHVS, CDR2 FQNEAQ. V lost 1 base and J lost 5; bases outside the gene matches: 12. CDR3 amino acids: CASSLVSGRRLGETQYF. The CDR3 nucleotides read TGTGCCAGCAGCTTAGTCAGCGGGAGAAGGTTAGGGGAGACCCAGTACTTC.

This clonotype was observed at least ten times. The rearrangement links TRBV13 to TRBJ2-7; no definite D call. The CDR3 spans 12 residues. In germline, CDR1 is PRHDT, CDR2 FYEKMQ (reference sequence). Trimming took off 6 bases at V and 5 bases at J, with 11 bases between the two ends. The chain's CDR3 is CASSPRSHEQYF. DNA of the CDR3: TGTGCCAGCAGTCCTAGGTCCCACGAGCAGTACTTC.

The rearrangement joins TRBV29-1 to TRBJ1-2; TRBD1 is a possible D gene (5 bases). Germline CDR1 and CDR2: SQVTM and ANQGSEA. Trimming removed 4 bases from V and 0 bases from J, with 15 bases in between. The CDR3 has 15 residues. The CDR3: CSVGGSTASNYGYTF. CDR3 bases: TGCAGCGTTGGGGGGAGCACAGCCTCTAACTATGGCTACACCTTC. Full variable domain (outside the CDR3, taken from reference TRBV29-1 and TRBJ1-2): SAVISQKPSRDICQRGTSLTIQCQVDSQVTMMFWYRQQPGQSLTLIATANQGSEATYESGFVIDKFPISRPNLTFSTLTVSNMSPEDSSIYLCSVGGSTASNYGYTFGSGTRLTVV.

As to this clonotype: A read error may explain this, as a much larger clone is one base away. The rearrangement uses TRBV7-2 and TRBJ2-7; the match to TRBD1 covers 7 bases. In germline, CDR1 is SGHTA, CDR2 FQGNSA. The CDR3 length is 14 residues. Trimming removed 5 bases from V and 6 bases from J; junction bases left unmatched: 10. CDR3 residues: CASSPIEGAGEQYF. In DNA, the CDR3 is TGTGCCAGCAGCCCGATCGAGGGGGCCGGCGAGCAGTACTTC.

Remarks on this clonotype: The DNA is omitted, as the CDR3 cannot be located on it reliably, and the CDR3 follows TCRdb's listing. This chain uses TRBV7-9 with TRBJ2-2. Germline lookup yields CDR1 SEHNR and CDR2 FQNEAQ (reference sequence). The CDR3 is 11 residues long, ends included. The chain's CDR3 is CASSETGSCFF.

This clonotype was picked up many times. CDR3 sequence (DNA): TGCAGCGTTGAAGACCCGAATCAGGGGGCGATAACCGGGGAGCTGTTTTTT. It codes for CSVEDPNQGAITGELFF. The V call is TRBV29-1, the J call TRBJ2-2; 8 bases line up with TRBD1. The CDR3 runs 17 residues. The V gene end was trimmed by 0 bases and the J gene end by 5 bases; junction bases not matched to a gene: 11. Looked up from germline, CDR1 is SQVTM and CDR2 is ANQGSEA.

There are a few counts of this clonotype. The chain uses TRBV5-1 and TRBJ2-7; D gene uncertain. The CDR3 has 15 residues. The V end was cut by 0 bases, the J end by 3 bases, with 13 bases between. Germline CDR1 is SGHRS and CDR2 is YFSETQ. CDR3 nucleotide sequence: TGCGCCAGCAGCTTGGAGGGCGGCGACGGCTACGAGCAGTACTTC. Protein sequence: CASSLEGGDGYEQYF.

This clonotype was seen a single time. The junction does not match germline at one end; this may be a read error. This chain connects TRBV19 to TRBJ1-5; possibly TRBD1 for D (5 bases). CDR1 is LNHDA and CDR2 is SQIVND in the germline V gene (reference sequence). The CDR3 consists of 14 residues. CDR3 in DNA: TGTGCCAGTAGTAAACGGACATCGGATCAACCCCAGCATTTT. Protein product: CASSKRTSDQPQHF.

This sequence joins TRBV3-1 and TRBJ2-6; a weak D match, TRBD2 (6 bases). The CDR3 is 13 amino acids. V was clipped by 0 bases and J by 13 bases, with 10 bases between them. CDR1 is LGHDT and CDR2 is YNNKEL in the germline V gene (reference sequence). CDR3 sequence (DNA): TGTGCCAGCAGCCAAGACTATGGGGGGGTCCTGACTTTC. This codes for CASSQDYGGVLTF.

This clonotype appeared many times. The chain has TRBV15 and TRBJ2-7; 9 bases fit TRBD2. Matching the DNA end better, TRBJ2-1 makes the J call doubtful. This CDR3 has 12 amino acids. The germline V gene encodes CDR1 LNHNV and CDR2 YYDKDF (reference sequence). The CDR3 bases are TGTGCCACCAGCAGTAGCGGGGGCGAGCAGTTCTTC. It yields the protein CATSSSGGEQFF.

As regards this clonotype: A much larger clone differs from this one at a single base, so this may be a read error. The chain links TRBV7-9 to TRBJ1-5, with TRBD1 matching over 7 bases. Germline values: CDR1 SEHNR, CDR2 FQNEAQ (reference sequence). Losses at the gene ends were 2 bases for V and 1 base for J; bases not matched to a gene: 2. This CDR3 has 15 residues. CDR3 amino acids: CASSLPGQSNQPQHF. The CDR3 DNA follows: TGTGCCAGCAGCTTACCGGGACAGAGCAATCAGCCCCAGCATTTT.